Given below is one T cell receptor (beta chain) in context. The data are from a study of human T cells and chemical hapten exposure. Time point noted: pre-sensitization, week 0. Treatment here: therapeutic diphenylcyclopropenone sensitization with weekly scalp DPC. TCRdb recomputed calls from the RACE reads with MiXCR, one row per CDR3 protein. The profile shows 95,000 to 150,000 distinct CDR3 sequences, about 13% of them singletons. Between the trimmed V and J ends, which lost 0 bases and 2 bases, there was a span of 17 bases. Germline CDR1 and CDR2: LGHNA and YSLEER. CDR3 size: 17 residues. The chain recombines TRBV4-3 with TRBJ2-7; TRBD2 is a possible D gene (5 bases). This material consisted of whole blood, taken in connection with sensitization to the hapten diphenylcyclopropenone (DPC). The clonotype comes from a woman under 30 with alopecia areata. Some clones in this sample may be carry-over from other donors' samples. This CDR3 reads CASSQELVEGLTYEQYF. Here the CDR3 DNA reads TGCGCCAGCAGCCAAGAGCTGGTCGAGGGCCTGACCTACGAGCAGTACTTC.